These 15 T cell receptor beta chains came from one sample sequenced in a study of T-cell memory formation after mild COVID-19. TCRdb re-called the 5' RACE reads through MiXCR, storing one row per CDR3 protein. The sample holds almost 550,000 distinct CDR3 sequences, around 21% seen once. Sequenced: PBMCs or a T cell subset sorted from them (not recorded which). The receptors here all came from an adult woman who had mild COVID-19 (a few samples of this study predate the infection). Cell type and time point are not known.

This chain connects TRBV6-2 or TRBV6-3 to TRBJ2-2; tentatively, D is TRBD2 (6 bases). Trimming took 2 bases from V and 5 from J, leaving 6 bases between them. Germline lookup yields CDR1 MNHEY and CDR2 SVGEGT. CDR3 length: 13 residues. In nucleotides, the CDR3 is TGTGCCAGCAGTTACGGGAGGACCGGGGAGCTGTTTTTT. Translating gives CASSYGRTGELFF.

This rearrangement joins TRBV29-1 to TRBJ2-1, with D possibly TRBD2 on 6 matching bases. The V and J ends lost 5 bases and 3 bases respectively, with 8 bases between them. Germline V gene lookup returns CDR1 SQVTM and CDR2 ANQGSEA. The CDR3 spans 12 residues. This chain's CDR3 is CSVRGSYNEQFF. The CDR3 bases are TGCAGCGTTCGGGGGAGCTACAATGAGCAGTTCTTC.

This clonotype has only a few counts. V gene TRBV7-2 combines with J gene TRBJ1-6; D unresolved. Trimming took off 5 bases at V and 9 bases at J, with 14 bases between the two ends. Per germline, CDR1 SGHTA and CDR2 FQGNSA. The CDR3 spans 14 residues. CDR3 DNA sequence: TGTGCCAGCAGCCCGGGCCTGCGGGCTTCACCCCTCCACTTT. This translates into CASSPGLRASPLHF.

This clonotype occurred a few times. The chain carries TRBV3-1 and TRBJ2-5; 7 nucleotides match TRBD1. The germline V gene encodes CDR1 LGHDT and CDR2 YNNKEL (reference sequence). After removal of 3 bases from V and 2 bases from J, the junction contained 3 bases not matched to a gene. CDR3 size: 14 residues. CDR3 in amino acids: CASSQYRGQETQYF. The CDR3 DNA reads as TGTGCCAGCAGCCAGTACAGGGGACAAGAGACCCAGTACTTC.

The gene calls are TRBV18 and TRBJ1-2, with 7 bases matching TRBD1. Germline CDR1 reads KGHSH; CDR2 reads LQKENI. V lost 1 base to trimming and J lost 6 bases; unmatched junction nucleotides: 8. This CDR3 region has 15 residues. Written as DNA, the CDR3 is TGTGCCAGCTCACCACTTGACAGGGTGCGGGATGGCTACACCTTC. It is translated as CASSPLDRVRDGYTF.

This chain joins TRBV7-2 and TRBJ1-3, with D maybe TRBD1 (5 bases). V was trimmed by 3 bases and J by 0 bases, leaving 15 bases between them. The CDR3 spans 17 residues. Germline CDR1 is SGHTA and CDR2 is FQGNSA. The CDR3 region has the DNA TGTGCCAGCAGCTTCTCGGGGGGGACCTTCTCTGGAAACACCATATATTTT. Translated, it gives CASSFSGGTFSGNTIYF.

This clonotype was counted a single time. For the CDR3, the DNA is TGTGCCACCAGTGGCCTTGGGACAGGGAGCACAGATACGCAGTATTTT. It encodes CATSGLGTGSTDTQYF. The J gene is TRBJ2-3, the V gene TRBV24-1; 9 nucleotides match TRBD1. Looked up from germline, CDR1 is KGHDR and CDR2 is SFDVKD. V shed 5 bases and J 0 bases; nucleotides not matched to a gene: 5. The CDR3 has 16 residues.

This clonotype was observed a few times. The CDR3 nucleotides are TGTGCCAGCAGCCGAGACGGAATTCCTAGCAATCAGCCCCAGCATTTT. The encoded protein is CASSRDGIPSNQPQHF. The gene calls are TRBV6-5 and TRBJ1-5; D ambiguous. Germline lookup yields CDR1 MNHEY and CDR2 SVGAGI. V shed 6 bases and J shed 0 bases, with 15 bases lying between them. This CDR3 is 16 amino acids long.

The sample holds a few counts of this clonotype. The chain uses TRBV5-1 and TRBJ2-5; no definite D call. The length of the CDR3 is 13 residues. With 6 bases removed from V and 1 base from J, the gap between germline ends came to 10 bases. Germline CDR1 SGHRS, CDR2 YFSETQ. As DNA, the CDR3 is TGCGCCAGCACAACGGACCTCCAAGAGACCCAGTACTTC. As protein: CASTTDLQETQYF.

The chain couples TRBV4-2 to TRBJ2-5; D gene ambiguous. The CDR3 consists of 14 residues. The V end was cut by 1 base, the J end by 5 bases, with 11 bases between. Germline CDR1 LGHNA, CDR2 YNFKEQ. This chain's CDR3 is CASSQGGLAETQYF. The DNA of the CDR3 is TGTGCCAGCAGCCAAGGGGGTTTGGCTGAGACCCAGTACTTC.

This clonotype came up a few times. The CDR3 coding sequence is TGTGCCAGCAGTTATGGAACTAGCGGGATTAGAAGCACAGATACGCAGTATTTT. It yields the protein CASSYGTSGIRSTDTQYF. The rearrangement uses TRBV12-3 or TRBV12-4 and TRBJ2-3; 10 nucleotides line up with TRBD2. The length of the CDR3 is 18 residues. The trim removed 4 bases at V and 0 bases at J, leaving 10 bases unmatched.

This clonotype has just a few counts. V usage is TRBV7-6 and J usage is TRBJ2-1; TRBD1 might be the D (5 bases). V lost 2 bases and J lost 10, with 15 bases in between. This CDR3 has 14 residues. The germline V gene has CDR1 SGHVS and CDR2 FNYEAQ. The CDR3 nucleotides are TGTGCCAGCAGCTTAAGAGTTCAGGGTCGAGAGCAGTTCTTC. Its protein is CASSLRVQGREQFF.

This clonotype has more than one count but fewer than ten. The chain links TRBV29-1 to TRBJ2-7, with 7 bases that match TRBD2. Germline values: CDR1 SQVTM, CDR2 ANQGSEA. Losses at the gene ends were 6 bases for V and 0 bases for J; bases not matched to a gene: 8. This CDR3 has 14 amino acids. CDR3 sequence reads: CSVGRRDLSYEQYF. Written as DNA, the CDR3 is TGCAGCGTCGGGAGGAGAGACCTCTCCTACGAGCAGTACTTC.

This chain uses TRBV29-1 with TRBJ1-2, with D possibly being TRBD1 (6 bases). The germline V gene has CDR1 SQVTM and CDR2 ANQGSEA. V was trimmed by 4 bases and J by 2 bases, leaving 17 bases between them. This CDR3 spans 15 amino acids. The CDR3 sequence is CSVVDQGRRNYGYTF. Here the CDR3 DNA reads TGCAGCGTTGTTGATCAGGGGAGGAGAAACTATGGCTACACCTTC.

This chain uses TRBV2 with TRBJ2-7; 7 bases line up with TRBD1. V shed 5 bases and J 3 bases; nucleotides not matched to a gene: 10. The CDR3 contains 15 residues. CDR1 and CDR2 (germline): SNHLY, FYNNEI. CDR3 sequence reads: CASSRGQVFFYEQYF. The DNA of the CDR3 is TGTGCCAGCAGTCGCGGACAGGTTTTTTTCTACGAGCAGTACTTC.